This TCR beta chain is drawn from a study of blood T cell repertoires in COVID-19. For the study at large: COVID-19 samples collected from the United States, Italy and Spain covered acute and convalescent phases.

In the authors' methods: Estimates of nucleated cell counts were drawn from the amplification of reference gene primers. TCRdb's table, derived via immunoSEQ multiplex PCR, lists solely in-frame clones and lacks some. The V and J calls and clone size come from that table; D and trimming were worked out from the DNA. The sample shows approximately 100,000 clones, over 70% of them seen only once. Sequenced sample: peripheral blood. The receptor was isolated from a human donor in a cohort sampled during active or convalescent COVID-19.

The CDR3 DNA follows: TGTGCCAGTAGTATAGATCGACCCAGGGCGAGTAATTCACCCCTCCACTTT. The encoded protein is CASSIDRPRASNSPLHF. The chain is built from TRBV19 and TRBJ1-6; D might be TRBD1 (5 bases). The V and J ends lost 0 bases and 6 bases respectively, with 15 bases between them. The CDR3 covers 17 residues. Germline CDR1 LNHDA, CDR2 SQIVND (reference sequence). The variable domain in full, completed from reference TRBV19 and TRBJ1-6, reads DGGITQSPKYLFRKEGQNVTLSCEQNLNHDAMYWYRQDPGQGLRLIYYSQIVNDFQKGDIAEGYSVSREKKESFPLTVTSAQKNPTAFYLCASSIDRPRASNSPLHFGNGTRLTVT.